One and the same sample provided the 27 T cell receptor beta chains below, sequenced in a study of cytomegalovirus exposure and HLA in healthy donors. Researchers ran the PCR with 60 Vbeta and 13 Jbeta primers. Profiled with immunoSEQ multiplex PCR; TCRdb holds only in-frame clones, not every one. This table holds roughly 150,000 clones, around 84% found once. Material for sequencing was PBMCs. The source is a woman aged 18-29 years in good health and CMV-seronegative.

In DNA form, the CDR3 reads TGTGCCAGCCGCGGACTAGCGGTTGCACTGGGGGAGACCCAGTACTTC. This translates into CASRGLAVALGETQYF. This rearrangement joins TRBV11-2 to TRBJ2-5, with TRBD2 matching over 10 bases. The V and J ends lost 8 bases and 5 bases, in that order; junction bases with no gene match: 14. In germline, CDR1 is SGHAT, CDR2 FQNNGV. The CDR3 loop spans 16 amino acids.

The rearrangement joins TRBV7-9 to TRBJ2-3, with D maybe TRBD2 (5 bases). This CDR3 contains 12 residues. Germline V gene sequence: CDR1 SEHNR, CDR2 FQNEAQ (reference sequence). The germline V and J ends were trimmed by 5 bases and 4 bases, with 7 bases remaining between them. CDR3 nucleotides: TGTGCCAGCAGCCGAGGGTCAGATACGCAGTATTTT. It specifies CASSRGSDTQYF. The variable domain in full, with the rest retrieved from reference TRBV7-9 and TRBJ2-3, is DTGVSQNPRHKITKRGQNVTFRCDPISEHNRLYWYRQTLGQGPEFLTYFQNEAQLEKSRLLSDRFSAERPKGSFSTLEIQRTEQGDSAMYLCASSRGSDTQYFGPGTRLTVL.

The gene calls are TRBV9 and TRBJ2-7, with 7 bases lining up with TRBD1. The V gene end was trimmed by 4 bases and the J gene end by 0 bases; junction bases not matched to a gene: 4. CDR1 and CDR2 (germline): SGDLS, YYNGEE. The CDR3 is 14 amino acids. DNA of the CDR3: TGTGCCAGCAGCCCCGGACAGGTCTCCTACGAGCAGTACTTC. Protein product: CASSPGQVSYEQYF.

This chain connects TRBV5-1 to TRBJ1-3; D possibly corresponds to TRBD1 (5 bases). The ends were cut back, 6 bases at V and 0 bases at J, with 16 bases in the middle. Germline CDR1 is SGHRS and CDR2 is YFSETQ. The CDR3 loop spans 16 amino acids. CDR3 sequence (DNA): TGCGCCAGCACCCTGGACATCGGGGGCTCTGGAAACACCATATATTTT. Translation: CASTLDIGGSGNTIYF.

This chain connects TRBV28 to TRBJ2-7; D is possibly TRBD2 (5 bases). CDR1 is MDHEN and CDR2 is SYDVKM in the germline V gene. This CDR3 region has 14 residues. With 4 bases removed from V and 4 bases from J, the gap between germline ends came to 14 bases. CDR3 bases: TGTGCCAGCAGTTATCGCGGGCGAGGATACGAGCAGTACTTC. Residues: CASSYRGRGYEQYF.

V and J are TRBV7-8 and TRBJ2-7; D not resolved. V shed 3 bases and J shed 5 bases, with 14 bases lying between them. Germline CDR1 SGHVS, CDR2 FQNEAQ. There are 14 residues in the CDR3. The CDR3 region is CASSLLSGWNEQYF. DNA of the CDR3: TGTGCCAGCAGCTTGTTATCCGGGTGGAACGAGCAGTACTTC.

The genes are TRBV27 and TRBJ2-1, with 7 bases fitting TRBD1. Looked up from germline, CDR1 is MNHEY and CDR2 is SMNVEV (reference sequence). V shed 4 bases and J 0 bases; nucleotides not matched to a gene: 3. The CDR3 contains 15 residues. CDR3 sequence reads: CASSSGTASYNEQFF. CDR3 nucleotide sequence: TGTGCCAGCAGTTCCGGGACAGCCTCCTACAATGAGCAGTTCTTC.

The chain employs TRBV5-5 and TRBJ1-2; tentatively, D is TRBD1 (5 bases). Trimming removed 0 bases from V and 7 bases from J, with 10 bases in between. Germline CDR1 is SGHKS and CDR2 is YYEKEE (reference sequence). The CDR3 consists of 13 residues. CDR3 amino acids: CASSLVGDLGYTF. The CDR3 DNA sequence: TGTGCCAGCAGCTTGGTAGGGGATCTTGGCTACACCTTC.

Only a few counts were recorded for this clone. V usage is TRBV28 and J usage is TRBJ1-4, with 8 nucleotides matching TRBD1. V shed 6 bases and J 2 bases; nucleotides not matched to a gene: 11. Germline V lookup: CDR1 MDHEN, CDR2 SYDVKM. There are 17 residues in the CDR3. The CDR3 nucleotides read TGTGCCAGCAGCTCCGGGACAGGATCGCTGACTAATGAAAAACTGTTTTTT. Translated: CASSSGTGSLTNEKLFF.

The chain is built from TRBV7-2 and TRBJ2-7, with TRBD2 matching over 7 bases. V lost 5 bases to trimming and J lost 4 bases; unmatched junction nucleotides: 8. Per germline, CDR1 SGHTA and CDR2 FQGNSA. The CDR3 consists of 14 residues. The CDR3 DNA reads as TGTGCCAGCAGCCCCCTAGCGGACAATTACGAGCAGTACTTC. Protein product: CASSPLADNYEQYF.

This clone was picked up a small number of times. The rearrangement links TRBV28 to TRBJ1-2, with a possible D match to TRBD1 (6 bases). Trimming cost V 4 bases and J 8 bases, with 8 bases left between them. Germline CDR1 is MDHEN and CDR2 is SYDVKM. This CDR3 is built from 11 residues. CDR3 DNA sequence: TGTGCCAGCAGTTCCGACAGGGGCTACACCTTC. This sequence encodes CASSSDRGYTF.

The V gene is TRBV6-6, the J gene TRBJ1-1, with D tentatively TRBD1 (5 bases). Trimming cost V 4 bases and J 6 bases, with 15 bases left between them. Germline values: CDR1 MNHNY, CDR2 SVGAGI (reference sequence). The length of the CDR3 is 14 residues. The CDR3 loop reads CASSLAKWGAEAFF. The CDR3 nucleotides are TGTGCCAGCAGTTTGGCAAAGTGGGGGGCTGAAGCTTTCTTT.

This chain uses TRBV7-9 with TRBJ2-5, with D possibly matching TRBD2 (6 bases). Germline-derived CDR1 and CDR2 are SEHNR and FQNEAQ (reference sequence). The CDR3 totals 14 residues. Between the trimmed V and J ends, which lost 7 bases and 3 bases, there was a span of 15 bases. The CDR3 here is CASTLDYQEETQYF. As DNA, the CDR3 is TGTGCCAGCACCCTGGACTATCAGGAAGAGACCCAGTACTTC.

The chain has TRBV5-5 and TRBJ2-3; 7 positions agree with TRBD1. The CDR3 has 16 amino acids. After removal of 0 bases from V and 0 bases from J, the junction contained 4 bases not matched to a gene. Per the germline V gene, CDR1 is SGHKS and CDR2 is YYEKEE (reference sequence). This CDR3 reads CASSLARGKSTDTQYF. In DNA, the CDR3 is TGTGCCAGCAGCTTGGCCAGGGGGAAAAGCACAGATACGCAGTATTTT.

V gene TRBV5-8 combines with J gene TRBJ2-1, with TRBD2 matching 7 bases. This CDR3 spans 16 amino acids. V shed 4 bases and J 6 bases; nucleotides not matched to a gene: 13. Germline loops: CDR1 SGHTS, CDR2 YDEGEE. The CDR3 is CASSPLFMGGRNEQFF. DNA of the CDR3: TGTGCCAGCAGCCCTCTCTTTATGGGAGGGCGCAATGAGCAGTTCTTC.

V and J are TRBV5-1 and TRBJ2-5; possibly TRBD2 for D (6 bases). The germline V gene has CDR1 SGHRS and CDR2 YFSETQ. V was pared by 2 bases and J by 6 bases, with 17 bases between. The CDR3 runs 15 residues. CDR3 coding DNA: TGCGCCAGCAGCTTAAACAGCGTCGGGGGTCAGACCCAGTACTTC. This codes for CASSLNSVGGQTQYF.

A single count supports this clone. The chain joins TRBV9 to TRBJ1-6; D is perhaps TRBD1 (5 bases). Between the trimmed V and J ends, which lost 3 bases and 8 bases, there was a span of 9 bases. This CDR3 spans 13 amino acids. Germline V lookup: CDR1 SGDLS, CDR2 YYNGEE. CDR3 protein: CASSEPGDSPLHF. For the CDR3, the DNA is TGTGCCAGCAGCGAGCCGGGGGATTCACCCCTCCACTTT.

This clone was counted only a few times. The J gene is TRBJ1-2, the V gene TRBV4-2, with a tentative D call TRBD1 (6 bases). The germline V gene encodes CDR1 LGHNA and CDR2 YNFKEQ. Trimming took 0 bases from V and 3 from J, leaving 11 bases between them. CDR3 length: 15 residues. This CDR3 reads CASSQDTDSYYGYTF. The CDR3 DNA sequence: TGTGCCAGCAGCCAAGATACGGACAGTTACTATGGCTACACCTTC.

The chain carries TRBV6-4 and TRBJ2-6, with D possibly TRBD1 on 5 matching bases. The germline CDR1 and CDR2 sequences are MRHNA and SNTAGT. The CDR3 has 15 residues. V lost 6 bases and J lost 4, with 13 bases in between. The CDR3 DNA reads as TGTGCCAGCAGCCCAGGGTTGAGCGGGGCCAACGTCCTGACTTTC. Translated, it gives CASSPGLSGANVLTF.

The CDR3 here is CASNAFESSYNEQFF. The DNA for the CDR3 is TGTGCCAGCAACGCTTTCGAGAGCTCCTACAATGAGCAGTTCTTC. V gene TRBV7-9 combines with J gene TRBJ2-1; D unclear. The CDR3 loop spans 15 amino acids. Germline values: CDR1 SEHNR, CDR2 FQNEAQ (reference sequence). V was cut by 7 bases and J by 0 bases, with 13 bases left in between.

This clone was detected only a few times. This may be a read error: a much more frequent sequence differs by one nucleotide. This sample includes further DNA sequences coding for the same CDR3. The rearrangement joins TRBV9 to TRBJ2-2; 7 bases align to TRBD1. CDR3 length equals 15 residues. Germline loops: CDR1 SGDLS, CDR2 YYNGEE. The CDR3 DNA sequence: TGTGCCAGCAGCGTGAGGACAGGCCTTACCGGGGAGCTGTTTTTC. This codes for CASSVRTGLTGELFF.

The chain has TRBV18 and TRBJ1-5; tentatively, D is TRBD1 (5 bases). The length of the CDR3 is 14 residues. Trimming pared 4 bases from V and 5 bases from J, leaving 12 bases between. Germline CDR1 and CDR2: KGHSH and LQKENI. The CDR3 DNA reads TGTGCCAGCTCACTCGACAGAAGGGATCAGCCCCAGCATTTT. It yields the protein CASSLDRRDQPQHF. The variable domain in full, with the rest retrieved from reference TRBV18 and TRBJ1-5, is NAGVMQNPRHLVRRRGQEARLRCSPMKGHSHVYWYRQLPEEGLKFMVYLQKENIIDESGMPKERFSAEFPKEGPSILRIQQVVRGDSAAYFCASSLDRRDQPQHFGDGTRLSIL.

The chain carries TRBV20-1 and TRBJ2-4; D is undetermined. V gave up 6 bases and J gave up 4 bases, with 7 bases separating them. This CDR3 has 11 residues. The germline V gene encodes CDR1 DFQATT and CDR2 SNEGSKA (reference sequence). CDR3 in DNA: TGCAGTGCCCCGGTGAAAAACATTCAGTACTTC. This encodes CSAPVKNIQYF.

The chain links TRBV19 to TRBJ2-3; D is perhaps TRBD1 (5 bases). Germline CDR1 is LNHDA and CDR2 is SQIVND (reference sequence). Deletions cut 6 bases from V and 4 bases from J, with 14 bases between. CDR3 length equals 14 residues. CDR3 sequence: CASSLWGGADTQYF. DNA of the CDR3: TGTGCCAGTAGCCTGTGGGGCGGCGCAGATACGCAGTATTTT. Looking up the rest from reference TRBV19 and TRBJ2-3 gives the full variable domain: DGGITQSPKYLFRKEGQNVTLSCEQNLNHDAMYWYRQDPGQGLRLIYYSQIVNDFQKGDIAEGYSVSREKKESFPLTVTSAQKNPTAFYLCASSLWGGADTQYFGPGTRLTVL.

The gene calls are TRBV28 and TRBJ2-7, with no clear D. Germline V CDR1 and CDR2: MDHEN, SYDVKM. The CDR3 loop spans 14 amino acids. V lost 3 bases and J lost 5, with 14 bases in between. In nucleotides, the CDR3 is TGTGCCAGCAGTTTGGCACAGCAGAAGGACGAGCAGTACTTC. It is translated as CASSLAQQKDEQYF.

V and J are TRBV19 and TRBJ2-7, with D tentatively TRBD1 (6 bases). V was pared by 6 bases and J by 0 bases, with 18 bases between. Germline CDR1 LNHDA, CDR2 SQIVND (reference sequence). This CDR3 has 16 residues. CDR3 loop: CASSHPGQRSSYEQYF. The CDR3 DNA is TGTGCCAGTAGCCACCCCGGACAGAGGAGCTCCTACGAGCAGTACTTC.

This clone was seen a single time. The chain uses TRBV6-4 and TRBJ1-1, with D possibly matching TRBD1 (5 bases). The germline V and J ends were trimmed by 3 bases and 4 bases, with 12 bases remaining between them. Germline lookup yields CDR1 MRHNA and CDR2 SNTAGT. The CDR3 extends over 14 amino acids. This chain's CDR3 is CASSEDMGGTEAFF. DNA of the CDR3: TGTGCCAGCAGTGAGGATATGGGGGGCACTGAAGCTTTCTTT.